The clone carrying this TCR beta chain was seen just once. CDR1 and CDR2 from the germline V gene are LGHNA and YSLEER. V was trimmed by 2 bases and J by 0 bases, leaving 7 bases between them. The CDR3 is 14 residues long. How the authors handled the data: From reference gene primer amplification, estimates of nucleated cell counts were derived. The protocol was immunoSEQ multiplex PCR, while the TCRdb copy is restricted to in-frame clones and leaves out a portion. That table furnishes V, J and clone size, whereas the DNA furnished D and trimming. The table records hundreds of thousands of clones, approximately 90% of them present only once. This entry comes from a study of blood T cell repertoires in COVID-19. Study as a whole: Acute-phase and convalescent COVID-19 samples originated in the United States, Italy and Spain. The cDNA or gDNA used as material had been derived from T cells, B-cell-depleted T cells, or PBMCs.

The rearrangement joins TRBV4-3 to TRBJ1-2; D gene uncertain. The source is a woman between 18 and 29 years old who had recovered from COVID-19. The sample comprised peripheral blood. The CDR3 DNA is TGCGCCAGCAGCCAAACAATTACTAACTATGGCTACACCTTC. Protein: CASSQTITNYGYTF.